The 31 T cell receptor beta chains given below trace back to one sample, sequenced in a study of OX40 agonist ivuxolimab in advanced cancers. Sequencing used immunoSEQ multiplex PCR; TCRdb keeps in-frame clones, though not all of them. In the table there are tens of thousands of clones, around 84% of which are singletons. The sequenced sample was CD4+ or CD8+ T cells sorted from blood, obtained in a trial of the OX40 agonist ivuxolimab. These receptors came from an adult with an advanced solid tumor such as melanoma, head and neck, liver or kidney cancer.

V gene TRBV11-2 combines with J gene TRBJ2-5; 7 nucleotides align to TRBD2. This CDR3 is built from 12 residues. V gave up 3 bases and J gave up 5 bases; unmatched junction bases: 0. CDR1 is SGHAT, CDR2 FQNNGV, per germline. Here the CDR3 reads CASSLTSETQYF. The CDR3 region has the DNA TGTGCCAGCAGCTTGACTAGCGAGACCCAGTACTTC.

The rearrangement links TRBV6-1 to TRBJ2-3; 12 nucleotides line up with TRBD2. Unmatched junction bases numbered 9, after V lost 11 bases and J lost 6 bases. This CDR3 is built from 14 residues. The germline CDR1 and CDR2 sequences are MNHNS and SASEGT. Here the CDR3 reads CASRGLAGPDTQYF. For the CDR3, the DNA is TGTGCCTCCAGGGGACTAGCGGGCCCCGATACGCAGTATTTT.

The J gene is TRBJ2-7, the V gene TRBV28, with a possible D match to TRBD1 (6 bases). Trimming removed 3 bases at V and 2 bases at J, with 11 bases between. CDR3 length: 14 amino acids. In germline, CDR1 is MDHEN, CDR2 SYDVKM. This chain's CDR3 is CASSFLQGTYEQYF. The CDR3 nucleotides read TGTGCCAGCAGTTTTCTACAGGGCACCTACGAGCAGTACTTC. The full variable domain, in which reference TRBV28 and TRBJ2-7 provide the parts outside the CDR3, is DVKVTQSSRYLVKRTGEKVFLECVQDMDHENMFWYRQDPGLGLRLIYFSYDVKMKEKGDIPEGYSVSREKKERFSLILESASTNQTSMYLCASSFLQGTYEQYFGPGTRLTVT.

CDR3 DNA sequence: TGTGCCAGCAGCCAAACAACAGAGATGAACACTGAAGCTTTCTTT. Encoded protein: CASSQTTEMNTEAFF. The V gene is TRBV16, the J gene TRBJ1-1; no reliable D call. Trimming removed 2 bases from V and 0 bases from J, with 10 bases in between. This CDR3 is built from 15 residues. The germline CDR1 and CDR2 sequences are KGHSY and FQNENV.

Comments on this clone: The junction shows a germline mismatch at one end, possibly a read error. The chain is built from TRBV7-8 and TRBJ2-3; 9 positions agree with TRBD1. Germline V lookup: CDR1 SGHVS, CDR2 FQNEAQ. There are 16 residues in the CDR3. The CDR3 region is CASSTGQGTSRDTQYF. The CDR3 DNA reads as TGTGCCAGCAGCACGGGACAGGGAACTAGCAGAGATACGCAGTATTTT.

The J gene is TRBJ1-5, the V gene TRBV11-2, with D hard to call. Germline V gene data show CDR1 as SGHAT and CDR2 as FQNNGV. There are 15 residues in the CDR3. The V gene lost 5 bases and the J gene lost 0 bases, with 11 bases spanning the gap. The CDR3, as DNA: TGTGCCAGCAGCCAGAGTCCTTATAGCAATCAGCCCCAGCATTTT. It is translated as CASSQSPYSNQPQHF.

The chain employs TRBV11-2 and TRBJ2-5; 8 nucleotides line up with TRBD2. The V segment lost 5 bases and the J segment 5 bases; nucleotides outside the gene matches: 7. Germline CDR1 and CDR2: SGHAT and FQNNGV. CDR3 length: 14 residues. The CDR3 reads CASSRGGLEETQYF. CDR3 DNA: TGTGCCAGCAGCCGGGGGGGATTGGAGGAGACCCAGTACTTC.

This chain uses TRBV4-1 with TRBJ2-7; 10 bases map to TRBD1. Germline V gene sequence: CDR1 MGHRA, CDR2 YSYEKL. CDR3 length: 19 amino acids. With V trimmed by 1 base and J by 2 bases, 14 bases remained unmatched. CDR3 residues: CASSQAGTGAILNPYEQYF. The CDR3 region has the DNA TGCGCCAGCAGCCAAGCTGGGACAGGGGCAATTTTGAACCCCTACGAGCAGTACTTC.

The CDR3 bases are TGCGCCAGCAGTGATCCAGGGGCGGGAGGTGTAGATGAGCAGTTCTTC. It codes for CASSDPGAGGVDEQFF. The gene calls are TRBV10-1 and TRBJ2-1; 8 positions match TRBD2. Looked up from germline, CDR1 is WNHNN and CDR2 is SYGVQD (reference sequence). V gave up 3 bases and J gave up 8 bases; unmatched junction bases: 12. The CDR3 has 16 amino acids.

The chain combines TRBV5-1 with TRBJ2-3; no clear D gene. Looked up from germline, CDR1 is SGHRS and CDR2 is YFSETQ. The CDR3 totals 13 residues. Trimming shortened V by 4 bases and J by 3 bases, and 9 bases separated the two germline ends. The CDR3 sequence is CASSPQGTDTQYF. CDR3 DNA: TGCGCCAGCAGCCCCCAAGGGACAGATACGCAGTATTTT. Drawing the rest from reference TRBV5-1 and TRBJ2-3, the complete variable domain is KAGVTQTPRYLIKTRGQQVTLSCSPISGHRSVSWYQQTPGQGLQFLFEYFSETQRNKGNFPGRFSGRQFSNSRSEMNVSTLELGDSALYLCASSPQGTDTQYFGPGTRLTVL.

A single count supports this clone. This CDR3 is CSVGGIGYNEQFF. The CDR3 DNA sequence: TGCAGCGTTGGGGGCATAGGATACAATGAGCAGTTCTTC. The chain combines TRBV29-1 with TRBJ2-1; tentatively, D is TRBD1 (5 bases). Per the germline V gene, CDR1 is SQVTM and CDR2 is ANQGSEA. This CDR3 spans 13 amino acids. V lost 4 bases and J 4 bases, leaving 11 bases between the germline ends.

This clone was found a few times. Its ends do not fully match the called genes, so a read error is possible. This chain's CDR3 is CASRIGWDSPEAFF. The CDR3 DNA reads TGTGCCAGTAGGATAGGGTGGGACTCTCCTGAAGCTTTCTTT. The chain joins TRBV19 to TRBJ1-1, with D perhaps TRBD1 (5 bases). Germline V gives CDR1 LNHDA, CDR2 SQIVND (reference sequence). This CDR3 is 14 amino acids long. The complete variable domain, with remaining parts taken from reference TRBV19 and TRBJ1-1, reads DGGITQSPKYLFRKEGQNVTLSCEQNLNHDAMYWYRQDPGQGLRLIYYSQIVNDFQKGDIAEGYSVSREKKESFPLTVTSAQKNPTAFYLCASRIGWDSPEAFFGQGTRLTVV.

The sample holds one count of this clone. V is TRBV9 and J is TRBJ2-5, with TRBD2 as a possible D gene (6 bases). Trimming removed 2 bases from V and 5 bases from J, with 10 bases in between. CDR1 and CDR2 (germline): SGDLS, YYNGEE. The length of the CDR3 is 13 residues. The CDR3 nucleotides are TGTGCCAGCAGCGTGTGGGGGGAGGAGACCCAGTACTTC. This gives the protein CASSVWGEETQYF. Looking up the rest from reference TRBV9 and TRBJ2-5 gives the full variable domain: DSGVTQTPKHLITATGQRVTLRCSPRSGDLSVYWYQQSLDQGLQFLIQYYNGEERAKGNILERFSAQQFPDLHSELNLSSLELGDSALYFCASSVWGEETQYFGPGTRLLVL.

The genes are TRBV19 and TRBJ2-7; D uncertain. V was trimmed by 4 bases and J by 6 bases, leaving 13 bases between them. There are 13 residues in the CDR3. Germline V lookup: CDR1 LNHDA, CDR2 SQIVND (reference sequence). The CDR3 loop reads CASSTHSTGEQYF. Here the CDR3 DNA reads TGTGCCAGTAGTACCCACAGTACTGGCGAGCAGTACTTC.

The chain uses TRBV5-4 and TRBJ1-2; 8 bases match TRBD1. The CDR3 is 15 residues long. With 4 bases clipped from V and 4 bases from J, the junction kept 9 bases outside the gene matches. From germline, CDR1 is SGHNT and CDR2 YYREEE (reference sequence). CDR3 loop: CASSPTGTGLYGYTF. Written as DNA, the CDR3 is TGTGCCAGCAGCCCAACCGGGACAGGCCTCTATGGCTACACCTTC.

A remark on this clone: One junction end disagrees with the germline gene, perhaps due to a read error. The CDR3 reads CASSSGPRARELFF. The CDR3 DNA reads TGTGCTAGCAGCTCGGGACCCCGGGCCAGGGAGCTGTTTTTT. The chain links TRBV7-7 to TRBJ2-2; D is perhaps TRBD1 or TRBD2 (5 bases each). The CDR3 spans 14 residues. Germline lookup yields CDR1 SSHAT and CDR2 FNYEAQ (reference sequence). Full variable domain (remainder filled in from reference TRBV7-7 and TRBJ2-2): GAGVSQSPRYKVTKRGQDVTLRCDPISSHATLYWYQQALGQGPEFLTYFNYEAQPDKSGLPSDRFSAERPEGSISTLTIQRTEQRDSAMYRCASSSGPRARELFFGEGSRLTVL.

The chain has TRBV27 and TRBJ2-4; 9 bases are shared with TRBD1. The CDR3 loop spans 16 amino acids. With 6 bases clipped from V and 8 bases from J, the junction kept 14 bases outside the gene matches. CDR1 and CDR2 (germline): MNHEY, SMNVEV (reference sequence). The CDR3 nucleotides are TGTGCCAGCAGCTTAACAGGGGGCGAGGATCTGGACATTCAGTACTTC. As protein: CASSLTGGEDLDIQYF.

This clone is medium-sized in the sample. The chain couples TRBV7-9 to TRBJ2-7, with 14 bases matching TRBD2. With V trimmed by 5 bases and J by 0 bases, 6 bases remained unmatched. The CDR3 extends over 17 amino acids. Germline assignment: CDR1 SEHNR and CDR2 FQNEAQ (reference sequence). The chain's CDR3 is CASSPTSGRDSSYEQYF. Here the CDR3 DNA reads TGTGCCAGCAGCCCGACTAGCGGGAGGGATAGCTCCTACGAGCAGTACTTC.

CDR3 residues: CASSLGTSFGSYEQYF. The CDR3 DNA follows: TGTGCCAGCAGCTTGGGGACTAGCTTCGGGTCCTACGAGCAGTACTTC. The J gene is TRBJ2-7, the V gene TRBV5-6, with 8 bases matching TRBD2. Germline V gene data show CDR1 as SGHDT and CDR2 as YYEEEE. V lost 0 bases and J lost 1; bases outside the gene matches: 6. This CDR3 has 16 amino acids.

J is TRBJ2-1 and V is TRBV2; D remains ambiguous. V was trimmed by 5 bases and J by 6 bases, leaving 8 bases between them. The CDR3 extends over 12 amino acids. CDR1 SNHLY and CDR2 FYNNEI come from the germline V gene. In nucleotides, the CDR3 is TGTGCCAGCAGTTCCACTCGCAATGAGCAGTTCTTC. Amino acid sequence: CASSSTRNEQFF.

V is TRBV7-3 and J is TRBJ2-1, with D possibly TRBD2 on 5 matching bases. V lost 2 bases and J lost 5, with 10 bases in between. The CDR3 extends over 14 amino acids. Germline lookup yields CDR1 SGHTA and CDR2 FQGTGA. CDR3 DNA sequence: TGTGCCAGCAGCTTAGATTTGGGAGACAATGAGCAGTTCTTC. Its translation: CASSLDLGDNEQFF.

This rearrangement joins TRBV9 to TRBJ1-4; 8 positions match TRBD1. V shed 3 bases and J 5 bases; nucleotides not matched to a gene: 6. Germline lookup yields CDR1 SGDLS and CDR2 YYNGEE. The CDR3 has 15 residues. The CDR3 reads CASSALDRGNEKLFF. The CDR3 nucleotides read TGTGCCAGCAGCGCCCTCGACAGGGGCAATGAAAAACTGTTTTTT.

This clone was counted a few times. This chain joins TRBV2 and TRBJ2-5; D may be TRBD2 (5 bases). V dropped 0 bases and J dropped 5 bases, with 16 bases sitting between them. The CDR3 loop spans 16 amino acids. CDR1 SNHLY and CDR2 FYNNEI come from the germline V gene. The chain's CDR3 is CASSEARAAGGETQYF. DNA for the CDR3: TGTGCCAGCAGTGAAGCGAGAGCGGCCGGTGGGGAGACCCAGTACTTC.

The chain links TRBV6-5 to TRBJ2-1, with 9 bases aligning to TRBD1. V was clipped by 10 bases and J by 11 bases; unmatched bases: 12. Germline CDR1 reads MNHEY; CDR2 reads SVGAGI. The length of the CDR3 is 13 residues. CDR3 sequence: CATGTGGLQKQFF. For the CDR3, the DNA is TGTGCCACTGGAACAGGGGGCCTCCAGAAGCAGTTCTTC.

The V and J genes are TRBV5-1 and TRBJ2-5; 9 nucleotides agree with TRBD1. The DNA matches TRBJ2-7 better at its end, which makes the J call doubtful. Germline loops: CDR1 SGHRS, CDR2 YFSETQ. The CDR3 is 17 residues long. The CDR3 bases are TGCGCCAGCCCGGACGGCCACAACCGGGACAGGGATCACGAGCAGTACTTC. Its translation is CASPDGHNRDRDHEQYF.

This chain uses TRBV10-1 with TRBJ1-2; no definite D call. The length of the CDR3 is 13 residues. V was shortened by 0 bases and J by 13 bases, with 15 bases between the two germline ends. Germline CDR1 and CDR2: WNHNN and SYGVQD (reference sequence). CDR3 sequence: CASSESTGFLPTF. The CDR3 DNA reads as TGCGCCAGCAGTGAGTCGACTGGATTCCTCCCCACCTTC.

This clone was seen a few times. The chain couples TRBV2 to TRBJ2-5; D not resolved. V lost 7 bases and J lost 3, with 12 bases in between. The CDR3 length is 13 residues. Germline V lookup: CDR1 SNHLY, CDR2 FYNNEI. The CDR3 sequence is CASKEREEETQYF. In DNA form, the CDR3 reads TGTGCCAGCAAAGAGCGAGAGGAAGAGACCCAGTACTTC.

This rearrangement joins TRBV14 to TRBJ2-7; D remains ambiguous. Trimming cost V 2 bases and J 2 bases, with 4 bases left between them. Germline values: CDR1 SGHDN, CDR2 FVKESK. This CDR3 comprises 12 residues. CDR3 coding DNA: TGTGCCAGCAGCCAAAACCCCTACGAGCAGTACTTC. Translated: CASSQNPYEQYF.

The chain carries TRBV2 and TRBJ2-1; D possibly matches TRBD1 or TRBD2 (5 bases each). V lost 5 bases to trimming and J lost 7 bases, with 21 bases between them. CDR1 is SNHLY and CDR2 is FYNNEI in the germline V gene. The CDR3 consists of 16 residues. The CDR3 is CASSYRGSLRGNEQFF. The DNA for the CDR3 is TGTGCCAGCAGTTACCGGGGAAGTTTAAGGGGAAATGAGCAGTTCTTC.

The J gene is TRBJ1-1, the V gene TRBV10-2; D remains ambiguous. Germline V CDR1 and CDR2: WSHSY, SAAADI. The V end was cut by 6 bases, the J end by 5 bases, with 13 bases between. The CDR3 runs to 13 residues. CDR3 coding DNA: TGCGCCAGCAGGGGGAGAGAAAGAACTGAAGCTTTCTTT. It is translated as CASRGRERTEAFF.

The chain links TRBV27 to TRBJ2-7; TRBD2 is a possible D gene (5 bases). V was trimmed by 2 bases and J by 2 bases, leaving 10 bases between them. The CDR3 covers 14 residues. Per germline, CDR1 MNHEY and CDR2 SMNVEV (reference sequence). The CDR3 DNA sequence: TGTGCCAGCAGTTTAGGTAAGGGAGCCTACGAGCAGTACTTC. Protein: CASSLGKGAYEQYF.